Listed below are T cell receptor beta chains from one sample, sequenced in a study of T cells in Graves' hyperthyroidism and ophthalmopathy. TCRdb used MiXCR to reprocess the multiplex PCR reads, holding one entry per CDR3 protein. The table records around 660,000 distinct CDR3 sequences, roughly 46% of them present only once. Specimen: peripheral blood or thyroid tissue (not recorded which). These receptors all come from an adult man with Graves' disease, either hyperthyroidism or ophthalmopathy (not recorded which). Both conserved end residues are part of each CDR3. The D gene is left open where the match is weak. Not every row has a clone size; where given, it reads once, few, many or a size class.

TRBJ2-5	many	.	TRBV7-6	14	CASSLRQRGETQYF	TGTGCCAGCAGCTTACGGCAAAGAGGAGAGACCCAGTACTTC
TRBJ1-5	.	TRBD1	TRBV5-5	13	CASSYTGAQPQHF	TGTGCCAGCAGCTATACAGGGGCTCAGCCCCAGCATTTT
TRBJ2-5	.	.	TRBV5-1	14	CASFVGGGAETQYF	TGCGCCAGTTTCGTCGGTGGGGGCGCAGAGACCCAGTACTTC
TRBJ1-2	few	.	TRBV7-8	14	CASSRGSQGWGYTF	TGTGCCAGCAGCCGGGGGTCCCAGGGCTGGGGCTACACCTTC
TRBJ1-2	.	.	TRBV25-1	15	CASSARSLGNEGYTF	TGTGCCAGCAGTGCTAGATCGTTGGGGAACGAGGGCTACACCTTC
TRBJ2-7	.	.	TRBV5-1	13	CASSVDGPYEQYF	TGCGCCAGCAGCGTGGACGGACCCTACGAGCAGTACTTC
TRBJ1-1	few	.	TRBV19	15	CASSPLEAGNTEAFF	TGTGCCAGTAGCCCTCTCGAGGCAGGGAACACTGAAGCTTTCTTT
TRBJ2-6	many	.	TRBV24-1	13	CATSGPGANVLTF	TGTGCCACCAGTGGGCCGGGGGCCAACGTCCTGACTTTC
TRBJ2-5	.	.	TRBV6-5	14	CASSYDRWAETQYF	TGTGCCAGCAGTTATGACAGGTGGGCAGAGACCCAGTACTTC
TRBJ1-5	.	.	TRBV12-3/TRBV12-4	14	CASSVTGFNQPQHF	TGTGCCAGCAGCGTCACAGGGTTCAATCAGCCCCAGCATTTT
TRBJ1-2	.	TRBD1	TRBV2	16	CASSAQGTGPRDGYTF	TGTGCCAGCAGTGCACAGGGGACAGGCCCAAGGGATGGCTACACCTTC
TRBJ2-5	few	.	TRBV10-3	13	CASSYGRIETQYF	TGTGCCAGCAGTTACGGTCGAATAGAGACCCAGTACTTC
TRBJ1-1	many	.	TRBV7-3	16	CASSSGTGAMNTEAFF	TGTGCCAGCAGCTCCGGGACTGGAGCTATGAACACTGAAGCTTTCTTT
TRBJ1-5	many	.	TRBV20-1	14	CSVEVGHGDQPQHF	TGCAGTGTTGAGGTGGGGCACGGCGATCAGCCCCAGCATTTT
TRBJ1-4	.	.	TRBV29-1	13	CSVRGVGNEKLFF	TGCAGCGTTCGTGGGGTGGGGAATGAAAAACTGTTTTTT
TRBJ2-7	many	TRBD2	TRBV2	14	CASRRDYGSYEQYF	TGTGCCAGCAGGCGGGACTACGGCTCCTACGAGCAGTACTTC
TRBJ1-2	.	.	TRBV5-4	13	CASSLLGTYGYTF	TGTGCCAGCAGCTTGTTGGGTACCTATGGCTACACCTTC
TRBJ2-7	few	.	TRBV7-8	13	CASSRALTYEQYF	TGTGCCAGCAGCCGAGCCTTGACCTACGAGCAGTACTTC
TRBJ1-1	.	.	TRBV20-1	11	CSANRNTEAFF	TGCAGTGCTAACAGGAACACTGAAGCTTTCTTT
TRBJ2-2	.	.	TRBV9	17	CASSVARGTANTGELFF	TGTGCCAGCAGCGTAGCTCGCGGGACTGCGAACACCGGGGAGCTGTTTTTT
TRBJ1-1	.	TRBD1	TRBV29-1	11	CSAQGVAEAFF	TGCAGCGCACAGGGGGTCGCTGAAGCTTTCTTT
TRBJ2-7	many	TRBD2	TRBV7-2	13	CASSSGGAYEQYF	TGTGCCAGCAGTAGCGGGGGCGCCTACGAGCAGTACTTC
TRBJ1-3	.	.	TRBV11-3	14	CASSQKTAGNTIYF	TGTGCCAGCAGCCAAAAGACTGCTGGAAACACCATATATTTT